This T cell receptor beta chain emerged from a study of prognosis after radiotherapy for stage I lung cancer. Turning to the study itself: Stereotactic body radiotherapy was never combined with concurrent therapy in any patient. A handful of patients receiving radiotherapy then developed distant metastases (median around seven months), with about 16 showing no significant progression.

V was trimmed by 8 bases and J by 5 bases, leaving 13 bases between them. The CDR3 length is 11 residues. Germline V gene data show CDR1 as DFQATT and CDR2 as SNEGSKA (reference sequence). This clonotype was seen many times. The authors amplified TCR beta CDR3 from genomic DNA using two-round multiplex PCR. First-round PCR, the initial amplification, used primers specific to each TRBV and TRBJ gene. MiXCR was run by TCRdb on the multiplex PCR reads, yielding one entry per CDR3 protein. This sample has 15,000 to 20,000 distinct CDR3 sequences; less than 35% occur once, and the top ten carry nearly 25%. Peripheral venous blood was drawn in roughly 6-milliliter volumes, with a draw taken at each of two separate time points.

The chain recombines TRBV20-1 with TRBJ2-7; D unresolved. The starting material was PBMCs, obtained before or after stereotactic body radiation therapy (not recorded which). The sequence came from a donor at least 50 years old with non-small cell lung cancer. The CDR3 spells CSPGTANEQYF. For the CDR3, the DNA is TGCAGTCCCGGAACGGCCAACGAGCAGTACTTC.